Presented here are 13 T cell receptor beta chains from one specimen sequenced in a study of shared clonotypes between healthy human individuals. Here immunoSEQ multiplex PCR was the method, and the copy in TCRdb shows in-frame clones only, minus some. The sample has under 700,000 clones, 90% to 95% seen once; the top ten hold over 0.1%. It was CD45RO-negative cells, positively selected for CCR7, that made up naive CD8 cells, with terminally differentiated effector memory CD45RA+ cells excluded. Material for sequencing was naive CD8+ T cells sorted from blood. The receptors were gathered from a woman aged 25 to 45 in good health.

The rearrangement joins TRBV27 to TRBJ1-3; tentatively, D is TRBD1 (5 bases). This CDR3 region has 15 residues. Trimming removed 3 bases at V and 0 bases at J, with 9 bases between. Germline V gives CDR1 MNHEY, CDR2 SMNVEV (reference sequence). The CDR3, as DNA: TGTGCCAGCAGTTTGCAGGGCCACTCTGGAAACACCATATATTTT. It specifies CASSLQGHSGNTIYF.

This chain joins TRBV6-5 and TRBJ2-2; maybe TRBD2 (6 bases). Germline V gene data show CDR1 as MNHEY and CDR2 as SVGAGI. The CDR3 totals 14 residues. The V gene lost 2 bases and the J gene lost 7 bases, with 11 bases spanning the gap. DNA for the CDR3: TGTGCCAGCAGTTACCGGGAGAGGGGCGGGGAGCTGTTTTTT. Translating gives CASSYRERGGELFF.

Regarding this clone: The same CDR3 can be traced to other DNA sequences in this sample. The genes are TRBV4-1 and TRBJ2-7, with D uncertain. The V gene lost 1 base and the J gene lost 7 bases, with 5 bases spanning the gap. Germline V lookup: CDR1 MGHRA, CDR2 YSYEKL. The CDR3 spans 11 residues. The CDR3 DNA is TGCGCCAGCAGCCAAGGGAGAGAGCAGTACTTC. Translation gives CASSQGREQYF.

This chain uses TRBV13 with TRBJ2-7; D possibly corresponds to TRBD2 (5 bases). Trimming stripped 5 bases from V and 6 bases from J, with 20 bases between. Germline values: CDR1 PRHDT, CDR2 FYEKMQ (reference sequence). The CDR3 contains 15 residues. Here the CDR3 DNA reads TGTGCCAGCAGCCACGCCTCAGGACTTTCGGGCGAGCAGTACTTC. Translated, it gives CASSHASGLSGEQYF.

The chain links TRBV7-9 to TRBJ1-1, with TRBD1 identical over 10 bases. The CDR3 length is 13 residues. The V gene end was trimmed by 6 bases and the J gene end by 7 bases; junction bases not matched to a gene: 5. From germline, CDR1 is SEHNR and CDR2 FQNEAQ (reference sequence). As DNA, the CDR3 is TGTGCCAGCAGGGAGACAGGGGGCGGTGAAGCTTTCTTT. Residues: CASRETGGGEAFF.

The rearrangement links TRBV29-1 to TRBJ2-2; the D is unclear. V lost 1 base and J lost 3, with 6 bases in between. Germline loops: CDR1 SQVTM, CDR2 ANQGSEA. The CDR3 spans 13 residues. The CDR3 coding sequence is TGCAGCGTTGAAGTGGATTACACCGGGGAGCTGTTTTTT. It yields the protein CSVEVDYTGELFF.

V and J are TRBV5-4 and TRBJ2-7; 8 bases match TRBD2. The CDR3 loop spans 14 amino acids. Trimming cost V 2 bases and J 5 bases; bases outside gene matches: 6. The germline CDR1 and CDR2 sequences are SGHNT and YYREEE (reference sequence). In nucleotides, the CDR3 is TGTGCCAGCAGCTTCTCGCGGGAGGTAAACGAGCAGTACTTC. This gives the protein CASSFSREVNEQYF.

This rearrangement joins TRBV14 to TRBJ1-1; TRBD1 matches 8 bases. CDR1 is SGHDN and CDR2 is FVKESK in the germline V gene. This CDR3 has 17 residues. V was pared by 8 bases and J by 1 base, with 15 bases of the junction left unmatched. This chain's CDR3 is CASPRQGFWLRNTEAFF. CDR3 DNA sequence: TGTGCCAGCCCCAGACAGGGGTTTTGGTTGAGGAACACTGAAGCTTTCTTT.

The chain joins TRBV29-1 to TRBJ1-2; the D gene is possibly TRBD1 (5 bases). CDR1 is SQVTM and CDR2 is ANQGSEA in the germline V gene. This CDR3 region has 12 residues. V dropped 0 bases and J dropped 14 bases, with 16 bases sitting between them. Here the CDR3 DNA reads TGCAGCGTTGAAGATCTTTCGGCAGGGCTAACCTTC. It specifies CSVEDLSAGLTF.

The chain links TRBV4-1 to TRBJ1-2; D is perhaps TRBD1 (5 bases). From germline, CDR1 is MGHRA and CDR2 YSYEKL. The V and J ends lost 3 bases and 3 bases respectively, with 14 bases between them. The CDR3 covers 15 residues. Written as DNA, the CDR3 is TGCGCCAGCAGCCATGGGGACGACAGTTACTATGGCTACACCTTC. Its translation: CASSHGDDSYYGYTF.

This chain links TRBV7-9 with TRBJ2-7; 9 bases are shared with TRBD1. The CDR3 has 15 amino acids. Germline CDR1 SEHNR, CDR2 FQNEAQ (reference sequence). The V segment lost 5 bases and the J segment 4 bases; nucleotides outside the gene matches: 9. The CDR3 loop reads CASSTPRQGGYEQYF. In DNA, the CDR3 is TGTGCCAGCAGCACCCCCCGACAGGGGGGGTACGAGCAGTACTTC.

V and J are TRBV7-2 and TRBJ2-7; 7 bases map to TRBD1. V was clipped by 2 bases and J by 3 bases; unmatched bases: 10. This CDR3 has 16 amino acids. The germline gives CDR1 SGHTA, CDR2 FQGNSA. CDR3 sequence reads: CASSLSGRGPYYEQYF. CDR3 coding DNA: TGTGCCAGCAGCTTATCGGGAAGGGGGCCCTACTACGAGCAGTACTTC.

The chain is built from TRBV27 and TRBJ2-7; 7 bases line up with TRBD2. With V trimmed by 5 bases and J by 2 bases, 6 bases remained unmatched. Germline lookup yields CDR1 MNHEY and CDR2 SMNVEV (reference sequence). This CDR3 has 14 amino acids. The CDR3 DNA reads TGTGCCAGCAGTCTCATTGGGGGGGCCTACGAGCAGTACTTC. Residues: CASSLIGGAYEQYF.